This T cell receptor (beta chain) came from a study of T cells after yellow fever vaccination. The germline CDR1 and CDR2 sequences are LNHDA and SQIVND (reference sequence). V was cut by 6 bases and J by 1 base, with 12 bases left in between. The CDR3 totals 15 residues. Each CDR3 protein is one row after TCRdb ran MiXCR on the 5' RACE reads. The repertoire holds about 230,000 distinct CDR3 sequences, with 6% to 8% as singletons. The sample here was CD4+ T cells sorted from PBMCs, taken on the day of the yellow fever booster vaccination. This TCR derives from a young man who received the YFV17D yellow fever vaccine. The V call is TRBV19, the J call TRBJ1-4; D ambiguous. The CDR3 DNA is TGTGCCAGTAGGCCAAGAGGAGGAACTAATGAAAAACTGTTTTTT. It is translated as CASRPRGGTNEKLFF.